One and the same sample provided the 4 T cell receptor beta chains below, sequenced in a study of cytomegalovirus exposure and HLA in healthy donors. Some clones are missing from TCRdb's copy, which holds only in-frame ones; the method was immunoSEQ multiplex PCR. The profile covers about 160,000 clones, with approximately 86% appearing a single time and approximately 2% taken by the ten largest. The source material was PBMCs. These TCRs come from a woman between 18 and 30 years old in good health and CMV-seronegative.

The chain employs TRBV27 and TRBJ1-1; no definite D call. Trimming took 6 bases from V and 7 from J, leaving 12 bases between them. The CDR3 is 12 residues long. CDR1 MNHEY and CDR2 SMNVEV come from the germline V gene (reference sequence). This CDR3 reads CASRPSHGEAFF. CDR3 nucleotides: TGTGCCAGCAGGCCGTCCCACGGTGAAGCTTTCTTT.

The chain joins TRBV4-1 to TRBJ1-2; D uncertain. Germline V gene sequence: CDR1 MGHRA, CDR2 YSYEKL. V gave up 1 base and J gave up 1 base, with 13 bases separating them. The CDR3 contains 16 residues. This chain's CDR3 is CASSQVSSQYNYGYTF. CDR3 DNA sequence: TGCGCCAGCAGCCAAGTTAGTTCCCAATATAACTATGGCTACACCTTC.

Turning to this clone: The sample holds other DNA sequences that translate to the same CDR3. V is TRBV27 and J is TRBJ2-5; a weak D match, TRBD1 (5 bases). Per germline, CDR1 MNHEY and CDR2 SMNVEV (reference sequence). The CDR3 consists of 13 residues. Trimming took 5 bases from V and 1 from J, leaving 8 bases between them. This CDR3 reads CASSLDSQETQYF. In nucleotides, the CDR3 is TGTGCCAGCAGTCTCGACAGCCAAGAGACCCAGTACTTC.

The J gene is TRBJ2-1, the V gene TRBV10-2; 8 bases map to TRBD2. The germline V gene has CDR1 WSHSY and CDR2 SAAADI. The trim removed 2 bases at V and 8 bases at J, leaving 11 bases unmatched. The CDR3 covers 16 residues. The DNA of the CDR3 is TGCGCCAGCAGTGAGCCCCTTACGGGGGGGCGGTATGAGCAGTTCTTC. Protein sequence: CASSEPLTGGRYEQFF.